This T cell receptor beta chain was identified during a study of cytomegalovirus exposure and HLA in healthy donors. It was with 60 Vbeta and 13 Jbeta primers that the PCR ran. Repertoires were generated with immunoSEQ multiplex PCR, while TCRdb's copy carries only in-frame clones and drops some. The profile shows roughly 81,000 clones, 70% to 80% of them singletons. Overall study findings and caveats: A later analysis found common viral pathogens apparently linked to several of the most significant clusters. Earlier analysis looked at TCR beta V segments, and most were productive about 90% or about 30% of the time.

The CDR3 is 13 amino acids. V was pared by 6 bases and J by 3 bases, with 12 bases between. Germline V lookup: CDR1 MNHEY, CDR2 SVGAGI. This clone appeared a few times. What it binds is not known. The TCR sequence derives from a man younger than 45 in good health and CMV-seronegative. The rearrangement links TRBV6-5 to TRBJ2-7; TRBD2 might be the D (6 bases). Sequencing input: PBMCs. CDR3 DNA: TGTGCCAGCAGATCCGTCGGGGGCTACGAGCAGTACTTC. Protein sequence: CASRSVGGYEQYF.